The sequence of this T cell receptor beta chain was determined in a study of blood T cell repertoires in COVID-19. TCRdb's table, derived via immunoSEQ multiplex PCR, lists solely in-frame clones and lacks some. Here the sample spans some 200,000 clones, roughly 90% being singletons. Which cohort a participant joined came from the clinical history participants gave. Germline CDR1 is MNHEY and CDR2 is SMNVEV (reference sequence). The CDR3 is made up of 15 amino acids. V was pared by 2 bases and J by 1 base, with 9 bases between. The sequence was obtained from a woman in her fifties or sixties in a cohort exposed to, infected with or recovered from COVID-19 (not recorded which). The sequenced material came from PBMCs or T cells enriched from blood (not recorded which). V gene TRBV27 combines with J gene TRBJ1-3, with D possibly matching TRBD1 (5 bases). The CDR3 DNA reads TGTGCCAGCAGTTTAGGGGGGGGGTCTGGAAACACCATATATTTT. Residues: CASSLGGGSGNTIYF.